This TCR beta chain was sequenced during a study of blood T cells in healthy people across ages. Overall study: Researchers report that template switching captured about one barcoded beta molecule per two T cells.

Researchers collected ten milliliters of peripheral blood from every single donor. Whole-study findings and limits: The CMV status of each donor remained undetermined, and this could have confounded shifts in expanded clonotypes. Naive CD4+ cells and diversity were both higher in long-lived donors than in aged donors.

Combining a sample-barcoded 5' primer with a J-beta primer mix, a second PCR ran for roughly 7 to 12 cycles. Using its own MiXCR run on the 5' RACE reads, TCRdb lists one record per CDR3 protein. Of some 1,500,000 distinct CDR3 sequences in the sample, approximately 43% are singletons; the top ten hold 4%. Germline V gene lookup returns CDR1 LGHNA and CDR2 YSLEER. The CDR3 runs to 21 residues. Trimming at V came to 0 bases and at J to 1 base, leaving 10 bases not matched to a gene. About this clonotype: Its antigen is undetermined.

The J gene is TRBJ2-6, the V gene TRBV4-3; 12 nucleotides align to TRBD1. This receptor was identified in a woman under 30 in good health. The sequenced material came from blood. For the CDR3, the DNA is TGCGCCAGCAGCCAAGACCTTAGAAGGGACAGGGGGCCATCTGGGGCCAACGTCCTGACTTTC. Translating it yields CASSQDLRRDRGPSGANVLTF.